One sample yielded the 27 T cell receptor beta chains listed below, sequenced in a study of blood T cell repertoires in COVID-19. Assay: immunoSEQ multiplex PCR; the TCRdb copy retains only in-frame clones and omits some. In the table there are about 250,000 clones, just over 85% of which are singletons. The sequenced sample was PBMCs or T cells enriched from blood (not recorded which). Receptors originate from a man aged 35 to 55 who had recovered from COVID-19.

This chain uses TRBV27 with TRBJ2-1; TRBD2 matches 7 bases. The length of the CDR3 is 16 residues. Germline V gene data show CDR1 as MNHEY and CDR2 as SMNVEV (reference sequence). Germline trimming cut 2 bases from V and 1 base from J; bases unmatched to any gene: 5. CDR3 DNA: TGTGCCAGCAGTTTAATAGCGGGCGGGTCCTACAATGAGCAGTTCTTC. It encodes CASSLIAGGSYNEQFF.

V gene TRBV4-1 combines with J gene TRBJ2-1; 16 bases align to TRBD2. Germline V CDR1 and CDR2: MGHRA, YSYEKL. The CDR3 has 19 amino acids. V shed 0 bases, J shed 5 bases, and the junction held 7 bases outside the gene matches. CDR3 sequence (DNA): TGCGCCAGCAGCCAAGATCTGGGACTAGCGGGGGGGCCGAACAATGAGCAGTTCTTC. It is translated as CASSQDLGLAGGPNNEQFF.

Here the CDR3 DNA reads TGCGCCAGCAGCTCACAGGGGGCGAACACTGAAGCTTTCTTT. This sequence encodes CASSSQGANTEAFF. The genes are TRBV5-1 and TRBJ1-1; TRBD1 matches 9 bases. CDR3 length: 14 amino acids. With 3 bases clipped from V and 1 base from J, the junction kept 1 base outside the gene matches. The germline V gene encodes CDR1 SGHRS and CDR2 YFSETQ. The entire variable domain, with the rest obtained from reference TRBV5-1 and TRBJ1-1, is as follows: KAGVTQTPRYLIKTRGQQVTLSCSPISGHRSVSWYQQTPGQGLQFLFEYFSETQRNKGNFPGRFSGRQFSNSRSEMNVSTLELGDSALYLCASSSQGANTEAFFGQGTRLTVV.

The rearrangement links TRBV6-5 to TRBJ2-1; D unresolved. Germline assignment: CDR1 MNHEY and CDR2 SVGAGI. The CDR3 loop spans 13 amino acids. Deletions cut 5 bases from V and 5 bases from J, with 10 bases between. Here the CDR3 DNA reads TGTGCCAGCAGTACCAGTCCCGACAATGAGCAGTTCTTC. Amino acid sequence: CASSTSPDNEQFF.

This clone was recorded a few times. This chain links TRBV14 with TRBJ2-2, with 11 bases lining up with TRBD2. This CDR3 has 19 residues. CDR1 and CDR2 from the germline V gene are SGHDN and FVKESK. V was clipped by 0 bases and J by 1 base; unmatched bases: 7. Here the CDR3 DNA reads TGTGCCAGCAGCCAAGAAGGGCTAGCGGGAGGCCTGAACACCGGGGAGCTGTTTTTT. Translated, it gives CASSQEGLAGGLNTGELFF.

This clone was picked up one time. This sequence joins TRBV19 and TRBJ1-2, with 9 bases aligning to TRBD1. The J segment lost 4 bases and the V segment lost 4 bases, leaving 4 bases of the junction unmatched. The CDR3 extends over 14 amino acids. CDR1 is LNHDA and CDR2 is SQIVND in the germline V gene (reference sequence). CDR3 DNA: TGTGCCAGTAGTACATCGACAGGGGGCTATGGCTACACCTTC. Protein sequence: CASSTSTGGYGYTF.

The chain couples TRBV3-1 (or the pseudogene TRBV3-2) to TRBJ1-6; D remains unclear. Trimming took off 1 base at V and 0 bases at J, with 4 bases between the two ends. The CDR3 is 15 amino acids. Germline lookup yields CDR1 LGHDT and CDR2 YNNKEL (reference sequence). CDR3 sequence: CASSQGSSYNSPLHF. In DNA form, the CDR3 reads TGTGCCAGCAGCCAAGGCAGCTCCTATAATTCACCCCTCCACTTT.

In its sample, this clone was seen once. V is TRBV4-3 and J is TRBJ2-3; TRBD2 aligns across 8 bases. V was pared by 1 base and J by 3 bases, with 12 bases of the junction left unmatched. Germline V gene lookup returns CDR1 LGHNA and CDR2 YSLEER. The CDR3 totals 18 residues. For the CDR3, the DNA is TGCGCCAGCAGCCAAGTGTGGATCGGGGGGGCGGAAACAGATACGCAGTATTTT. It codes for CASSQVWIGGAETDTQYF.

As DNA, the CDR3 is TGTGCCACCAGTGACAAGGGGAGGGGCGAGCAGTACTTC. It codes for CATSDKGRGEQYF. The chain has TRBV24-1 and TRBJ2-7, with 7 bases aligning to TRBD2. This CDR3 has 13 amino acids. Per the germline V gene, CDR1 is KGHDR and CDR2 is SFDVKD. Unmatched junction bases numbered 5, after V lost 4 bases and J lost 6 bases.

This chain links TRBV5-6 with TRBJ2-4; TRBD2 is a possible D gene (6 bases). This CDR3 contains 14 residues. V was shortened by 6 bases and J by 7 bases, with 17 bases between the two germline ends. CDR1 and CDR2 (germline): SGHDT, YYEEEE. CDR3 in amino acids: CASKLRDGRNIQYF. The CDR3 nucleotides are TGTGCCAGCAAGCTGCGGGACGGTCGGAACATTCAGTACTTC. The full variable domain, its missing parts supplied by reference TRBV5-6 and TRBJ2-4, is DAGVTQSPTHLIKTRGQQVTLRCSPKSGHDTVSWYQQALGQGPQFIFQYYEEEERQRGNFPDRFSGHQFPNYSSELNVNALLLGDSALYLCASKLRDGRNIQYFGAGTRLSVL.

The chain combines TRBV28 with TRBJ2-7; possibly TRBD2 for D (6 bases). V was clipped by 4 bases and J by 6 bases, with 22 bases between them. CDR3 length equals 16 residues. Germline V gives CDR1 MDHEN, CDR2 SYDVKM. The CDR3 DNA sequence: TGTGCCAGCAGTTCCGGACGGACGGGAAAGACTAGCGAGCAGTACTTC. This encodes CASSSGRTGKTSEQYF.

This chain joins TRBV12-3 or TRBV12-4 and TRBJ1-5; 8 bases are shared with TRBD1. CDR3 length equals 12 residues. V lost 3 bases, J lost 9 bases, and 1 base stayed unmatched. The CDR3 protein is CASSLGQAPQHF. CDR3 coding DNA: TGTGCCAGCAGTTTGGGACAGGCGCCCCAGCATTTT.

This clone was detected only a few times. This chain connects TRBV11-2 to TRBJ2-7, with D maybe TRBD2 (6 bases). V was shortened by 2 bases and J by 5 bases, with 10 bases between the two germline ends. CDR3 length: 13 amino acids. Germline-derived CDR1 and CDR2 are SGHAT and FQNNGV. CDR3 in amino acids: CASSLFTGDEQYF. CDR3 DNA sequence: TGTGCCAGCAGCTTATTTACGGGGGACGAGCAGTACTTC.

The chain is built from TRBV12-3 or TRBV12-4 and TRBJ1-6; the D gene is possibly TRBD1 (6 bases). Trimming left V 7 bases short and J 13 bases short, with 11 bases between. The CDR3 has 11 amino acids. The CDR3 region has the DNA TGTGCCAGCACCGAGACAGGCCCCCTCCACTTT. Its protein product is CASTETGPLHF.

The chain has TRBV5-1 and TRBJ1-6, with 10 bases lining up with TRBD1. This CDR3 is 18 amino acids long. J gave up 0 bases and V 3 bases, and 6 bases lay outside the gene matches. CDR1 is SGHRS, CDR2 YFSETQ, per germline. The chain's CDR3 is CASSSTGGASSYNSPLHF. The CDR3 coding sequence is TGCGCCAGCAGCTCGACAGGGGGCGCGAGCTCCTATAATTCACCCCTCCACTTT. Looking up the rest from reference TRBV5-1 and TRBJ1-6 gives the full variable domain: KAGVTQTPRYLIKTRGQQVTLSCSPISGHRSVSWYQQTPGQGLQFLFEYFSETQRNKGNFPGRFSGRQFSNSRSEMNVSTLELGDSALYLCASSSTGGASSYNSPLHFGNGTRLTVT.

The genes are TRBV4-1 and TRBJ2-1; D is perhaps TRBD2 (6 bases). This CDR3 contains 14 residues. Germline V gene data show CDR1 as MGHRA and CDR2 as YSYEKL. Trimming pared 7 bases from V and 1 base from J, leaving 11 bases between. The CDR3 protein is CASNPAGSYNEQFF. The CDR3 nucleotides are TGCGCCAGCAACCCAGCGGGTTCCTACAATGAGCAGTTCTTC.

This chain uses TRBV10-2 with TRBJ1-6; D is unclear. V dropped 0 bases and J dropped 7 bases, with 7 bases sitting between them. The CDR3 has 14 amino acids. Germline CDR1 is WSHSY and CDR2 is SAAADI. In DNA, the CDR3 is TGCGCCAGCAGTGAGTCCTCACAGAATTCACCCCTCCACTTT. Its translation: CASSESSQNSPLHF.

The chain carries TRBV28 and TRBJ2-7; D is perhaps TRBD1 (6 bases). V dropped 6 bases and J dropped 2 bases, with 11 bases sitting between them. Germline lookup yields CDR1 MDHEN and CDR2 SYDVKM. CDR3 length: 13 residues. CDR3 in DNA: TGTGCCAGCAGGCCACAGGGAACCTACGAGCAGTACTTC. Protein: CASRPQGTYEQYF. The full variable domain, with the rest looked up from reference TRBV28 and TRBJ2-7, is DVKVTQSSRYLVKRTGEKVFLECVQDMDHENMFWYRQDPGLGLRLIYFSYDVKMKEKGDIPEGYSVSREKKERFSLILESASTNQTSMYLCASRPQGTYEQYFGPGTRLTVT.

The rearrangement joins TRBV28 to TRBJ1-1; D is possibly TRBD1 (5 bases). The CDR3 runs to 12 residues. Trimming cost V 1 base and J 11 bases, with 11 bases left between them. The germline V gene has CDR1 MDHEN and CDR2 SYDVKM. The CDR3 nucleotides are TGTGCCAGCAGTTTATTAACCGGGGGGGCTTTCTTT. This codes for CASSLLTGGAFF.

V usage is TRBV7-2 and J usage is TRBJ1-2; no firm D call. The CDR3 spans 11 residues. V was clipped by 2 bases and J by 8 bases, with 6 bases between them. Germline V gene sequence: CDR1 SGHTA, CDR2 FQGNSA. CDR3 sequence: CASSLPLGYTF. The CDR3, as DNA: TGTGCCAGCAGCTTACCTCTAGGCTACACCTTC.

This sequence joins TRBV16 and TRBJ2-7; 8 bases agree with TRBD2. CDR3 length: 15 amino acids. Germline V lookup: CDR1 KGHSY, CDR2 FQNENV. Losses at the gene ends were 3 bases for V and 3 bases for J; bases not matched to a gene: 7. DNA for the CDR3: TGTGCCAGCAGCCAGCAAACTAGCGGCTTCTACGAGCAGTACTTC. Amino acids: CASSQQTSGFYEQYF.

A few counts support this clone. The chain carries TRBV6-2 or TRBV6-3 and TRBJ1-3; D gene unclear. This CDR3 is 16 amino acids long. Germline V lookup: CDR1 MNHEY, CDR2 SVGEGT. V dropped 2 bases and J dropped 0 bases, with 11 bases sitting between them. CDR3 amino acids: CASSYQDGGSGNTIYF. The CDR3 DNA reads as TGTGCCAGCAGTTACCAGGACGGAGGCTCTGGAAACACCATATATTTT.

This clone was recorded once. The V gene is TRBV9, the J gene TRBJ1-1; no definite D call. Germline lookup yields CDR1 SGDLS and CDR2 YYNGEE. Trimming took 4 bases from V and 6 from J, leaving 16 bases between them. The CDR3 has 14 amino acids. The CDR3 DNA sequence: TGTGCCAGCAGCCCCCGGGTGAAGGTCCCTGAAGCTTTCTTT. Translation: CASSPRVKVPEAFF.

V is TRBV29-1 and J is TRBJ1-2, with 8 bases fitting TRBD1. The CDR3 runs 12 residues. With V trimmed by 4 bases and J by 2 bases, 0 bases remained unmatched. Germline V CDR1 and CDR2: SQVTM, ANQGSEA. The CDR3 region is CSVGQGNYGYTF. The CDR3, as DNA: TGCAGCGTTGGACAGGGGAACTATGGCTACACCTTC.

The chain recombines TRBV19 with TRBJ1-2; 8 nucleotides match TRBD1. Germline CDR1 is LNHDA and CDR2 is SQIVND (reference sequence). With V trimmed by 6 bases and J by 4 bases, 7 bases remained unmatched. This CDR3 has 14 amino acids. The chain's CDR3 is CASSPGQASYGYTF. Written as DNA, the CDR3 is TGTGCCAGTAGCCCGGGACAGGCTTCCTATGGCTACACCTTC. Supplemented by reference TRBV19 and TRBJ1-2, the full variable domain reads DGGITQSPKYLFRKEGQNVTLSCEQNLNHDAMYWYRQDPGQGLRLIYYSQIVNDFQKGDIAEGYSVSREKKESFPLTVTSAQKNPTAFYLCASSPGQASYGYTFGSGTRLTVV.

The rearrangement joins TRBV5-8 to TRBJ1-2; D unresolved. This CDR3 is 13 amino acids long. CDR1 is SGHTS and CDR2 is YDEGEE in the germline V gene. Between the trimmed V and J ends, which lost 1 base and 8 bases, there was a span of 12 bases. CDR3 bases: TGTGCCAGCAGCTTGATTTCCAGCGCCGGCTACACCTTC. It is translated as CASSLISSAGYTF.

The rearrangement links TRBV15 to TRBJ1-3; D gene unclear. The CDR3 extends over 15 amino acids. From germline, CDR1 is LNHNV and CDR2 YYDKDF (reference sequence). V was trimmed by 4 bases and J by 2 bases, leaving 12 bases between them. CDR3 in amino acids: CATSTDRGTGNTIYF. CDR3 bases: TGTGCCACCAGCACGGACCGGGGAACTGGAAACACCATATATTTT. The entire variable domain, with the rest obtained from reference TRBV15 and TRBJ1-3, is as follows: DAMVIQNPRYQVTQFGKPVTLSCSQTLNHNVMYWYQQKSSQAPKLLFHYYDKDFNNEADTPDNFQSRRPNTSFCFLDIRSPGLGDTAMYLCATSTDRGTGNTIYFGEGSWLTVV.